A selection of T cell receptor beta chains follows, all from one sample in a study of response to subunit inactivated influenza vaccine. TCRdb re-called the RT-PCR reads with MiXCR, one entry per CDR3 protein. The sample lists 490,000 or so distinct CDR3 sequences, 7.5% to 8.5% occurring once. The sample was PBMCs from blood, taken around 25 months after vaccination. These receptors originate from a man aged 50 to 69 who received an inactivated influenza vaccine. Both conserved end residues are part of each CDR3. D genes are given only for firm matches. The size entry is marked missing in some rows and otherwise reads once, few, many or a size class.

d_call j_call clone_size v_call cdr3_nt cdr3_aa
- TRBJ2-2 many TRBV6-5 TGTGCCAGCAGTTACACGGGACGGCTGAACACCGGGGAGCTGTTTTTT CASSYTGRLNTGELFF
- TRBJ2-2 few TRBV4-1 TGCGCCAGCAGCCAATATCGGGGTACTGGGCCCGGGGAGCTGTTTTTT CASSQYRGTGPGELFF
- TRBJ2-7 - TRBV7-9 TGTGCCAGCAGCTCCCCGGCGTATAGTTACGAGCAGTACTTC CASSSPAYSYEQYF
TRBD1 TRBJ1-2 - TRBV12-3/TRBV12-4 TGTGCCAGCAGTTTAGGTGGACAGGGTCCCTATGGCTACACCTTC CASSLGGQGPYGYTF
TRBD1 TRBJ2-1 many TRBV18 TGTGCCAGCTCACCTGGACAGGGTACGAATGAGCAGTTCTTC CASSPGQGTNEQFF
TRBD2 TRBJ2-2 many TRBV5-1 TGCGCCAGCAGCTTGTTTTCTAGCGGGTTCACCGGGGAGCTGTTTTTT CASSLFSSGFTGELFF
- TRBJ2-6 few TRBV7-2 TGTGCCAGCAGCAAACAGGGACACTCCGGGGCCAACGTCCTGACTTTC CASSKQGHSGANVLTF
- TRBJ2-5 - TRBV7-3 TGTGCCAGCAGCTTAATAGGCGGGATATCAGAGACCCAGTACTTC CASSLIGGISETQYF
- TRBJ1-6 few TRBV27 TGTGCCAGCAGTTCCGGAGGGGGCTATAATTCACCCCTCCACTTT CASSSGGGYNSPLHF
- TRBJ2-1 few TRBV3-1 TGTGCCAGCAGCCCCTCTCGACACCAGAAAAATGAGCAGTTCTTC CASSPSRHQKNEQFF
- TRBJ2-1 - TRBV20-1 TGCAGTGCTAGAGACACTTCTAGGGGGACGAACAATGAGCAGTTCTTC CSARDTSRGTNNEQFF
TRBD1 TRBJ1-2 many TRBV4-2 TGTGCCAGCAGCTCCCGGACAGGGGGCTATGGCTACACCTTC CASSSRTGGYGYTF
- TRBJ1-1 many TRBV7-9 TGTGCCAGCAGCTCTAACATGGGACACAACTTT CASSSNMGHNF
- TRBJ2-1 - TRBV28 TGTGCCAGCAGTACCACACGAGGGAACAATGAGCAGTTCTTC CASSTTRGNNEQFF
TRBD2 TRBJ2-7 - TRBV7-2 TGTGCCAGCAGCGGAAGAAGCGGGAGCTCCTACGAGCAGTACTTC CASSGRSGSSYEQYF
TRBD1 TRBJ1-6 many TRBV7-2 TGTGCCAGCAGGACAGGGGGCACGGGGTCACCCCTCCACTTT CASRTGGTGSPLHF
- TRBJ2-3 many TRBV7-6 TGTGCCAGCAGACCAACAGTAAACCGGGGAGATACGCAGTATTTT CASRPTVNRGDTQYF
- TRBJ1-1 - TRBV20-1 TGCAGTGCTAGCGAGACCACTGAAGCTTTCTTT CSASETTEAFF
- TRBJ1-1 many TRBV3-1 TGTGCCAGCAGCCAGGGCGGGTCGGGTGAAGCTTTCTTT CASSQGGSGEAFF
TRBD2 TRBJ2-3 many TRBV12-3/TRBV12-4 TGTGCCAGCAGTTACGGGGTGGTAGCGGGAGATACGCAGTATTTT CASSYGVVAGDTQYF
- TRBJ2-7 many TRBV6-5 TGTGCCAGCAGTTACGTTCGGGGAAGCGAGCAGTACTTC CASSYVRGSEQYF
- TRBJ1-1 - TRBV10-3 TGTGCCATCAGTGAGTCAAGGAACAGGGTGAGGGGGACTGAAGCTTTCTTT CAISESRNRVRGTEAFF
- TRBJ1-1 many TRBV7-9 TGTGCCAGCAGCGGGTACTCAGGTCACACTGAAGCTTTCTTT CASSGYSGHTEAFF
- TRBJ2-1 many TRBV20-1 TGCAGTGCTGCCCATAGAGGGGCCTACAATGAGCAGTTCTTC CSAAHRGAYNEQFF
- TRBJ2-1 - TRBV7-6 TGTGCCAGCAGCTCAGGACTATGGGGTGAGCAGTTCTTC CASSSGLWGEQFF
- TRBJ2-7 few TRBV29-1 TGCAGCGTTGGAATCGGGCCCTACGAGCAGTACTTC CSVGIGPYEQYF
- TRBJ1-2 - TRBV14 TGTGCCAGCAGCCAAGATGGTGCCTATGGCTACACCTTC CASSQDGAYGYTF
TRBD2 TRBJ2-7 few TRBV20-1 TGCAGTGCTCCGGGACTAGCGGGAGACGAGCAGTACTTC CSAPGLAGDEQYF
TRBD2 TRBJ2-5 - TRBV7-2 TGTGCCAGCAGCACTAGCGGGAACGAAGAGACCCAGTACTTC CASSTSGNEETQYF
- TRBJ2-1 few TRBV27 TGTGCCAGCAGTCTGGTACTTCCCTACAATGAGCAGTTCTTC CASSLVLPYNEQFF
- TRBJ1-1 - TRBV25-1 TGTGCCAGCAGTGACCCGGGGCAGAACACTGAAGCTTTCTTT CASSDPGQNTEAFF
- TRBJ2-1 few TRBV3-1 TGTGCCAGCAGCCCGGGGGGCTCCAAAATTTACAATGAGCAGTTCTTC CASSPGGSKIYNEQFF
TRBD1 TRBJ2-5 - TRBV28 TGTGCCAGCAGTCAAGGACAGGGCACGGTAGAGACCCAGTACTTC CASSQGQGTVETQYF
TRBD2 TRBJ2-7 few TRBV12-3/TRBV12-4 TGTGCCAGCAGTTTACTGGAAAAAGCGGGAGAGCAGTACTTC CASSLLEKAGEQYF
TRBD1 TRBJ2-1 many TRBV5-1 TGCGCCAGCAGCTTGGACCCTGGACAGGGTTGGAATGAGCAGTTCTTC CASSLDPGQGWNEQFF
- TRBJ2-1 few TRBV20-1 TGCAGTGCTGACCCGTCTTCGGCCACCTCCTACAATGAGCAGTTCTTC CSADPSSATSYNEQFF
TRBD1 TRBJ2-3 many TRBV12-3/TRBV12-4 TGTGCCAGCAGCCCTTGGACAGGGAATAGTAGGCCAGATACGCAGTATTTT CASSPWTGNSRPDTQYF